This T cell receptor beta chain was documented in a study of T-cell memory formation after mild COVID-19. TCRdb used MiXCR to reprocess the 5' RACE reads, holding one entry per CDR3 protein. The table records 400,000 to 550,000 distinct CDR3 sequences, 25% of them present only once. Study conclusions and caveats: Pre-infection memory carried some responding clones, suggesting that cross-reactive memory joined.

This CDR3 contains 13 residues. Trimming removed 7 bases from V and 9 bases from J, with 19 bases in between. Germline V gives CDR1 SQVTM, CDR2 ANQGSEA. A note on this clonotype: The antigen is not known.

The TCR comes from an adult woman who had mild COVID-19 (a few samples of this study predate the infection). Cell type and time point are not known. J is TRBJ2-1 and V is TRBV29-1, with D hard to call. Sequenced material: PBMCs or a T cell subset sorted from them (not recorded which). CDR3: CSAAPTPSVEQFF. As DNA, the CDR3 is TGCAGCGCCGCCCCGACTCCCTCGGTTGAGCAGTTCTTC.